This T cell receptor (beta chain) emerged from a study of blood T cell repertoires in COVID-19. Generated by immunoSEQ multiplex PCR, the TCRdb table keeps only in-frame clones and is missing some. This repertoire shows around 120,000 clones, around 91% found once; its top ten account for more than 3%. Per germline, CDR1 SGHDN and CDR2 FVKESK. This CDR3 contains 13 residues. V was shortened by 3 bases and J by 2 bases, with 5 bases between the two germline ends. The sample comprised peripheral blood. The chain carries TRBV14 and TRBJ1-5; D remains unclear. The origin of this receptor is a woman aged 55 to 70 with COVID-19, enrolled during active disease. The CDR3, as DNA: TGTGCCAGCAGCCAGTCGGGCAATCAGCCCCAGCATTTT. It codes for CASSQSGNQPQHF.